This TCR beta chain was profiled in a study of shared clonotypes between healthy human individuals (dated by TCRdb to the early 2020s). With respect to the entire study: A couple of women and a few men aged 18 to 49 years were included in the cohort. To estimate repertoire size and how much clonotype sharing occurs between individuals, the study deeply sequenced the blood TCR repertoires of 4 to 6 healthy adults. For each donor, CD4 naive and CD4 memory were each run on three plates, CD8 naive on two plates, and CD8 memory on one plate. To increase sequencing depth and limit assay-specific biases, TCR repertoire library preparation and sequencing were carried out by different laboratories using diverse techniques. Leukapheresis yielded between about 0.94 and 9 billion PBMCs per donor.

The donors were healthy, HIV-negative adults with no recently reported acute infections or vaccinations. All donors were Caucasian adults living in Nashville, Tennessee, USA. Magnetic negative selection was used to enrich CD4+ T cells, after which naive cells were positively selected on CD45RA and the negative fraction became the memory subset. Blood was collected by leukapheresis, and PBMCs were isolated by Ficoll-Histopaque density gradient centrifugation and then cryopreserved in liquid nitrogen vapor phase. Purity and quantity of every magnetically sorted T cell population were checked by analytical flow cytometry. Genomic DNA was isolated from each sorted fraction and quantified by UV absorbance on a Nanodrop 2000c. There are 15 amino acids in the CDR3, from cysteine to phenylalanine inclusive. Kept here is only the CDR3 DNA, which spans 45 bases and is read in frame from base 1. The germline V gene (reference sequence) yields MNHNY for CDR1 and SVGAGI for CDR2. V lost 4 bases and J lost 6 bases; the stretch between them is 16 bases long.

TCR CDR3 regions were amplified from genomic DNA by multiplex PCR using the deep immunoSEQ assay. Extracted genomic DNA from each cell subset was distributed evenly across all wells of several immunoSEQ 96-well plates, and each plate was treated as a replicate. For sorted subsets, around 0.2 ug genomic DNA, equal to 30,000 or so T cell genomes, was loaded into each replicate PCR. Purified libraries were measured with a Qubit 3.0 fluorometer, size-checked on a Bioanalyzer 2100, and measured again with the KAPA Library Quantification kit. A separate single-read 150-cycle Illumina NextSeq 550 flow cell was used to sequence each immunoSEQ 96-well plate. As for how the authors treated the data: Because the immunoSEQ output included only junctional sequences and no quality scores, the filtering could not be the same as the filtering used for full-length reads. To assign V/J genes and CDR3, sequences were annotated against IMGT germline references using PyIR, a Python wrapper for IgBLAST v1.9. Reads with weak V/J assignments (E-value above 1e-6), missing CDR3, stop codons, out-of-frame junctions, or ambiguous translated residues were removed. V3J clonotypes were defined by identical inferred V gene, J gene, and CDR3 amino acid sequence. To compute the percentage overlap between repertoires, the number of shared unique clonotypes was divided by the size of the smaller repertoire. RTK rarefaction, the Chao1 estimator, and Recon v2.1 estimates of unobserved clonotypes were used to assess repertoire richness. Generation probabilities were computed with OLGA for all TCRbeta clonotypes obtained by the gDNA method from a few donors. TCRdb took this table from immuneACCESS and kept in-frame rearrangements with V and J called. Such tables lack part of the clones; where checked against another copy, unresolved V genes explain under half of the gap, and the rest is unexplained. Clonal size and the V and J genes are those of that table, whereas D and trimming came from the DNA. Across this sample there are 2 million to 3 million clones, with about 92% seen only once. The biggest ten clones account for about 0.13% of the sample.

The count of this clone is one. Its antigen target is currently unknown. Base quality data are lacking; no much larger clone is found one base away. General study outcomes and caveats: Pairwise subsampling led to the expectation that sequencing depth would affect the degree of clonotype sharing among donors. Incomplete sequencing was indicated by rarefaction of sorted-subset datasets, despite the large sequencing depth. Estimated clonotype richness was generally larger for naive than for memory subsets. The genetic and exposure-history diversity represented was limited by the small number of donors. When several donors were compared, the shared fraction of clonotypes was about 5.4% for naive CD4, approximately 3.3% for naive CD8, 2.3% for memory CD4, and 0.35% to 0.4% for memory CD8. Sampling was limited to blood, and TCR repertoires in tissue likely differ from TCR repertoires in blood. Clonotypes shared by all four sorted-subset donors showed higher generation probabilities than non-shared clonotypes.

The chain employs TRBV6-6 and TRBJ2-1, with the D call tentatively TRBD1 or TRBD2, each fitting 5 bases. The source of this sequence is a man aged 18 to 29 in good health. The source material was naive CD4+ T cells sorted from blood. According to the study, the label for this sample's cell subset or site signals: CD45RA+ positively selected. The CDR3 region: CASSSSGTWGNEQFF. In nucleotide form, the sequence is TGTGCCAGCAGTTCCTCCGGGACCTGGGGCAATGAGCAGTTCTTC.